The 20 T cell receptor beta chains presented below share a single source sample, sequenced in a study of blood T cell repertoires in COVID-19. Libraries were prepared by immunoSEQ multiplex PCR; TCRdb keeps only in-frame clonotypes and omits some of them. The sample lists about 220,000 clones, less than 85% occurring once. The sequencing sample was made of peripheral blood. These receptors all come from a woman between 65 and 79 years old with acute or convalescent COVID-19.

The rearrangement joins TRBV7-9 to TRBJ2-7, with a possible D match to TRBD1 (5 bases). Looked up from germline, CDR1 is SEHNR and CDR2 is FQNEAQ (reference sequence). Between the trimmed V and J ends, which lost 7 bases and 5 bases, there was a span of 9 bases. The CDR3 sequence is 11 residues long. In DNA form, the CDR3 reads TGTGCCAGCAACCAGGGTGACGAGCAGTACTTC. As protein: CASNQGDEQYF.

The chain employs TRBV6-6 and TRBJ2-7; D is possibly TRBD2 (5 bases). Germline assignment: CDR1 MNHNY and CDR2 SVGAGI (reference sequence). This CDR3 is 16 amino acids long. The germline V and J ends were trimmed by 0 bases and 3 bases, with 15 bases remaining between them. The CDR3 nucleotides read TGTGCCAGCAGTTACTCTTCCGTGACCAGCGGCTACGAGCAGTACTTC. It codes for CASSYSSVTSGYEQYF.

V and J are TRBV20-1 and TRBJ2-5; a weak D match, TRBD1 (6 bases). CDR1 is DFQATT and CDR2 is SNEGSKA in the germline V gene (reference sequence). The length of the CDR3 is 13 residues. Trimming removed 6 bases at V and 4 bases at J, with 15 bases between. CDR3 amino acids: CSASDRLSETQYF. The CDR3 coding sequence is TGCAGTGCCAGTGACAGGTTATCAGAGACCCAGTACTTC.

The CDR3: CAWGRGSNTGELFF. The CDR3 DNA sequence: TGTGCCTGGGGTCGGGGATCGAACACCGGGGAGCTGTTTTTT. The chain joins TRBV30 to TRBJ2-2; TRBD2 is a possible D gene (5 bases). The germline gives CDR1 GTSNPN, CDR2 SVGIG (reference sequence). This CDR3 is built from 14 residues. V was cut by 5 bases and J by 0 bases, with 10 bases left in between.

The chain is built from TRBV11-2 and TRBJ2-5; perhaps TRBD2 as D (5 bases). CDR1 SGHAT and CDR2 FQNNGV come from the germline V gene. This CDR3 is built from 15 residues. Trimming shortened V by 5 bases and J by 5 bases, and 18 bases separated the two germline ends. The CDR3 DNA reads TGTGCCAGCAGCCCATCGCGGCTAGCCCTGGAGACCCAGTACTTC. It codes for CASSPSRLALETQYF. Full variable domain (outside the CDR3, taken from reference TRBV11-2 and TRBJ2-5): EAGVAQSPRYKIIEKRQSVAFWCNPISGHATLYWYQQILGQGPKLLIQFQNNGVVDDSQLPKDRFSAERLKGVDSTLKIQPAKLEDSAVYLCASSPSRLALETQYFGPGTRLLVL.

CDR3 in amino acids: CASSYNQGGVEQYF. CDR3 nucleotides: TGTGCCAGCAGTTACAATCAAGGAGGGGTCGAGCAGTACTTC. This chain joins TRBV6-5 and TRBJ2-7; perhaps TRBD2 as D (6 bases). Trimming took 2 bases from V and 6 from J, leaving 14 bases between them. Germline CDR1 is MNHEY and CDR2 is SVGAGI. This CDR3 spans 14 amino acids.

A single count supports this clone. The chain carries TRBV6-5 and TRBJ1-6; 9 bases agree with TRBD1. The CDR3 is 15 amino acids. With V trimmed by 2 bases and J by 7 bases, 3 bases remained unmatched. Germline CDR1 reads MNHEY; CDR2 reads SVGAGI. The CDR3 loop is CASSYRDRENSPLHF. DNA for the CDR3: TGTGCCAGCAGTTACCGGGACAGGGAGAATTCACCCCTCCACTTT.

The rearrangement joins TRBV19 to TRBJ2-2; possible D gene TRBD2, 5 bases. V lost 3 bases to trimming and J lost 4 bases, with 9 bases between them. Germline CDR1 and CDR2: LNHDA and SQIVND (reference sequence). This CDR3 is built from 14 residues. CDR3 DNA sequence: TGTGCCAGTAGTATTCAAGAGGGCACCGGGGAGCTGTTTTTT. Protein product: CASSIQEGTGELFF.

The V and J genes are TRBV4-1 and TRBJ2-7; TRBD2 agrees at 12 bases. V was pared by 3 bases and J by 2 bases, with 11 bases of the junction left unmatched. This CDR3 region has 18 residues. CDR1 is MGHRA and CDR2 is YSYEKL in the germline V gene. CDR3 residues: CASSQRTMTSGGTYEQYF. The DNA of the CDR3 is TGCGCCAGCAGCCAGCGAACCATGACTAGCGGGGGAACCTACGAGCAGTACTTC.

This rearrangement joins TRBV2 to TRBJ2-2; D gene ambiguous. V lost 5 bases, J lost 5 bases, and 9 bases lay in between. The length of the CDR3 is 13 residues. Germline V gives CDR1 SNHLY, CDR2 FYNNEI. The CDR3 DNA reads TGTGCCAGCAGTCGCGCTCCGACCGGGGAGCTGTTTTTT. This codes for CASSRAPTGELFF.

The genes are TRBV2 and TRBJ1-4; 7 nucleotides align to TRBD1. CDR3 size: 15 residues. The J segment lost 7 bases and the V segment lost 6 bases, leaving 11 bases of the junction unmatched. In germline, CDR1 is SNHLY, CDR2 FYNNEI. CDR3 sequence reads: CASSRRQGGIEKLFF. The CDR3 nucleotides are TGTGCCAGCAGCCGCCGACAGGGCGGGATTGAAAAACTGTTTTTT.

The V gene is TRBV5-6, the J gene TRBJ2-7; TRBD2 might be the D (5 bases). The CDR3 totals 16 residues. Looked up from germline, CDR1 is SGHDT and CDR2 is YYEEEE. With 4 bases removed from V and 4 bases from J, the gap between germline ends came to 21 bases. This CDR3 is CASSRRVAGPGYEQYF. CDR3 nucleotides: TGTGCCAGCAGCCGGCGGGTGGCAGGTCCGGGTTACGAGCAGTACTTC.

This clone was found a few times. CDR3 residues: CASSQQEDQYF. The CDR3 DNA reads TGTGCCAGCAGCCAGCAGGAGGACCAGTACTTC. The chain links TRBV14 to TRBJ2-5; a weak D match, TRBD2 (5 bases). This CDR3 is built from 11 residues. V was trimmed by 3 bases and J by 10 bases, leaving 9 bases between them. Germline-derived CDR1 and CDR2 are SGHDN and FVKESK.

This clone came up a few times. J is TRBJ1-1 and V is TRBV20-1, with D unresolved. This CDR3 has 11 residues. The ends were cut back, 6 bases at V and 7 bases at J, with 12 bases in the middle. Looked up from germline, CDR1 is DFQATT and CDR2 is SNEGSKA (reference sequence). CDR3: CSAAHGSEAFF. The CDR3, as DNA: TGCAGTGCGGCGCACGGGAGTGAAGCTTTCTTT.

This chain joins TRBV27 and TRBJ2-3; 12 bases are shared with TRBD2. CDR3 length: 14 residues. Trimming cost V 7 bases and J 7 bases; bases outside gene matches: 6. Germline loops: CDR1 MNHEY, CDR2 SMNVEV (reference sequence). In nucleotides, the CDR3 is TGTGCCAGCAAACTAGCGGGGGGCATAAATACGCAGTATTTT. Translated: CASKLAGGINTQYF.

The gene calls are TRBV4-3 and TRBJ2-3; D might be TRBD1 (5 bases). CDR3 length: 16 residues. V lost 1 base and J lost 3, with 14 bases in between. CDR1 LGHNA and CDR2 YSLEER come from the germline V gene. The CDR3: CASSQAAGSWTDTQYF. The CDR3 region has the DNA TGCGCCAGCAGCCAAGCGGCAGGGTCGTGGACAGATACGCAGTATTTT.

The V call is TRBV24-1, the J call TRBJ2-1; D may be TRBD1 (5 bases). This CDR3 has 11 residues. CDR1 is KGHDR, CDR2 SFDVKD, per germline. V shed 9 bases and J shed 5 bases, with 7 bases lying between them. The CDR3 coding sequence is TGTGCCACCGGGGCCAACAATGAGCAGTTCTTC. It specifies CATGANNEQFF.

This chain joins TRBV6-5 and TRBJ1-5, with D possibly being TRBD1 (5 bases). In germline, CDR1 is MNHEY, CDR2 SVGAGI. The CDR3 is 13 amino acids. The ends were cut back, 8 bases at V and 5 bases at J, with 13 bases in the middle. CDR3 in DNA: TGTGCCAGCTCGAACGGGGGATATCAGCCCCAGCATTTT. Amino acids: CASSNGGYQPQHF.

V and J are TRBV24-1 and TRBJ2-3; 9 nucleotides match TRBD1. The CDR3 has 17 residues. Germline trimming cut 5 bases from V and 4 bases from J; bases unmatched to any gene: 12. CDR1 and CDR2 from the germline V gene are KGHDR and SFDVKD. The DNA for the CDR3 is TGTGCCACCAGTGGCGAGGGGGGACAGGGTCCCGCAGATACGCAGTATTTT. This sequence encodes CATSGEGGQGPADTQYF.

The V gene is TRBV10-3, the J gene TRBJ2-3; possible D gene TRBD1, 5 bases. The CDR3 is made up of 16 amino acids. Germline V gene sequence: CDR1 ENHRY, CDR2 SYGVKD. V lost 7 bases and J 0 bases, leaving 17 bases between the germline ends. The CDR3 bases are TGTGCCATCAAACGTTTGGGGCTATCTAGCACAGATACGCAGTATTTT. It yields the protein CAIKRLGLSSTDTQYF.